This TCR beta chain was sequenced during a study (dated by TCRdb to the mid-2010s). Turning to this clonotype: The antigen it binds to is not known. Base quality data are lacking; no much larger clone is found one base away.

The library was built by means of RT-PCR. The sequencing machine was an Illumina MiSeq. TCRdb handled the public reads itself, with Q25 trimming in fastp and clone calling in MiXCR, and kept productive beta chains. Each CDR3 protein appears once, grouped with its most common genes and DNA. A total of about 700,000 distinct CDR3 sequences appear in this sample, approximately 14% of them only once. The ten largest clones capture around 3.3% of the sample. Via the germline V gene, CDR1 is SQVTM and CDR2 ANQGSEA. Trimming costs V 5 bases and J 7 bases, and their ends lie 14 bases apart. Taken from cysteine to phenylalanine, the CDR3 has 12 residues. The retained sequence is limited to the CDR3, 36 bases, with the frame set at the first base.

The sample consisted of memory CD4+ T cells from blood. This receptor chain uses TRBV29-1 and TRBJ2-5; no D gene can be assigned with confidence. The receptor's source is a female donor in good health, serving as a healthy control. The DNA sequence is given as TGCAGCGTTCCCTCCATAGTGGGGACCCAGTACTTC. This codes for CSVPSIVGTQYF.